Each of the 22 T cell receptor beta chains below was sequenced from the same sample in a study of naive and memory T cell subsets. Both TRBC1 and TRBC2 were covered by a beta constant-region primer of two equimolar oligonucleotides. Ligated cDNA was amplified by four rounds of PCR with nested alpha and beta constant-region primers and SP2. TCRdb reprocessed the UMI-ligation and nested PCR reads via MiXCR and lists one record per CDR3 protein. Here the sample spans some 82,000 distinct CDR3 sequences, about 10% being singletons. Source material: naive CD8+ T cells from blood. These receptors were collected from a human donor in good health.

The chain uses TRBV7-6 and TRBJ2-2, with TRBD2 matching over 11 bases. CDR3 length equals 15 residues. V lost 0 bases and J lost 8; bases outside the gene matches: 2. The germline V gene has CDR1 SGHVS and CDR2 FNYEAQ. The CDR3 nucleotides read TGTGCCAGCAGCTTAGCCTGGACTAGCGGGGGGGAGCTGTTTTTT. This encodes CASSLAWTSGGELFF.

The V and J genes are TRBV28 and TRBJ2-7; the D is unclear. Trimming took off 6 bases at V and 2 bases at J, with 20 bases between the two ends. CDR1 is MDHEN and CDR2 is SYDVKM in the germline V gene. The CDR3 sequence is 16 residues long. The DNA for the CDR3 is TGTGCCAGCAGCCCCCATATTGGCGGCCAAGCCTACGAGCAGTACTTC. This encodes CASSPHIGGQAYEQYF. Filled out from reference TRBV28 and TRBJ2-7, the complete variable domain reads DVKVTQSSRYLVKRTGEKVFLECVQDMDHENMFWYRQDPGLGLRLIYFSYDVKMKEKGDIPEGYSVSREKKERFSLILESASTNQTSMYLCASSPHIGGQAYEQYFGPGTRLTVT.

This sequence joins TRBV20-1 and TRBJ1-1; the D is unclear. The V end lost 1 base, the J end lost 2 bases, and 2 bases lay between the germline ends. Per the germline V gene, CDR1 is DFQATT and CDR2 is SNEGSKA (reference sequence). This CDR3 is 11 amino acids long. The CDR3 protein is CSARVNTEAFF. For the CDR3, the DNA is TGCAGTGCTAGAGTTAACACTGAAGCTTTCTTT.

This chain connects TRBV6-5 to TRBJ2-1; no reliable D call. Trimming stripped 6 bases from V and 6 bases from J, with 12 bases between. CDR3 length: 13 amino acids. Germline loops: CDR1 MNHEY, CDR2 SVGAGI. CDR3 residues: CASSSVVGNEQFF. The CDR3 DNA sequence: TGTGCCAGCAGCTCGGTTGTCGGCAATGAGCAGTTCTTC.

This clonotype occurred a few times. The genes are TRBV3-1 and TRBJ2-1; no clear D. The germline gives CDR1 LGHDT, CDR2 YNNKEL (reference sequence). V was pared by 1 base and J by 8 bases, with 15 bases between. The CDR3 totals 15 residues. The DNA of the CDR3 is TGTGCCAGCAGCCAAGTCTTCGGGTCGGCCTATGAGCAGTTCTTC. Translated, it gives CASSQVFGSAYEQFF.

Only a few counts were recorded for this clonotype. The chain carries TRBV11-2 and TRBJ2-1, with TRBD2 identical over 9 bases. This CDR3 spans 16 amino acids. Germline trimming cut 8 bases from V and 4 bases from J; bases unmatched to any gene: 12. The germline V gene encodes CDR1 SGHAT and CDR2 FQNNGV. CDR3 nucleotide sequence: TGTGCCAGCGTACCCCCCTCGGGACTAGCTTACAATGAGCAGTTCTTC. Translating it yields CASVPPSGLAYNEQFF.

The chain employs TRBV20-1 and TRBJ2-6, with D unclear. The CDR3 loop spans 17 amino acids. V was clipped by 4 bases and J by 0 bases, with 16 bases between them. Germline loops: CDR1 DFQATT, CDR2 SNEGSKA (reference sequence). This chain's CDR3 is CSATGAPSISGANVLTF. CDR3 bases: TGCAGTGCTACCGGTGCCCCTTCTATCTCTGGGGCCAACGTCCTGACTTTC.

J is TRBJ2-7 and V is TRBV19, with TRBD1 as a possible D gene (5 bases). Germline CDR1 and CDR2: LNHDA and SQIVND (reference sequence). Trimming left V 6 bases short and J 0 bases short, with 9 bases between. The CDR3 is 13 amino acids. The CDR3 coding sequence is TGTGCCAGTAGGGGCAGGGCCTCCTACGAGCAGTACTTC. Translating it yields CASRGRASYEQYF.

The V call is TRBV7-9, the J call TRBJ2-7; D is unclear. The CDR3 sequence is 12 residues long. CDR1 is SEHNR and CDR2 is FQNEAQ in the germline V gene (reference sequence). Trimming pared 6 bases from V and 5 bases from J, leaving 11 bases between. CDR3 sequence reads: CASRRTAHEQYF. CDR3 bases: TGTGCCAGCAGAAGGACGGCCCACGAGCAGTACTTC.

Many counts were recorded for this clonotype. The V and J genes are TRBV28 and TRBJ2-1; D gene uncertain. V dropped 6 bases and J dropped 2 bases, with 11 bases sitting between them. Germline values: CDR1 MDHEN, CDR2 SYDVKM. This CDR3 is built from 14 residues. CDR3 protein: CASRPRKTYNEQFF. In nucleotides, the CDR3 is TGTGCCAGCAGACCTCGGAAGACCTACAATGAGCAGTTCTTC.

The rearrangement joins TRBV29-1 to TRBJ1-3; D uncertain. Trimming pared 2 bases from V and 4 bases from J, leaving 12 bases between. The germline gives CDR1 SQVTM, CDR2 ANQGSEA. The CDR3 is 14 residues long. The chain's CDR3 is CSVESFIEGNTIYF. The CDR3 DNA sequence: TGCAGCGTTGAATCCTTTATCGAAGGAAACACCATATATTTT.

This clonotype was recorded a few times. This sequence joins TRBV7-9 and TRBJ1-1; 9 bases fit TRBD1. V was clipped by 4 bases and J by 5 bases; unmatched bases: 11. The CDR3 runs 16 residues. Germline V lookup: CDR1 SEHNR, CDR2 FQNEAQ (reference sequence). In nucleotides, the CDR3 is TGTGCCAGCAGCTCTCCCGGGACAGGGAGGAGTACTGAAGCTTTCTTT. It is translated as CASSSPGTGRSTEAFF.

The V and J genes are TRBV13 and TRBJ2-5, with 8 bases identical to TRBD2. Germline CDR1 and CDR2: PRHDT and FYEKMQ (reference sequence). The V segment lost 7 bases and the J segment 2 bases; nucleotides outside the gene matches: 6. The length of the CDR3 is 14 residues. DNA for the CDR3: TGTGCCAGCAAAACGGGGGGGGTACAAGAGACCCAGTACTTC. This translates into CASKTGGVQETQYF. The complete variable domain, with remaining parts taken from reference TRBV13 and TRBJ2-5, reads AAGVIQSPRHLIKEKRETATLKCYPIPRHDTVYWYQQGPGQDPQFLISFYEKMQSDKGSIPDRFSAQQFSDYHSELNMSSLELGDSALYFCASKTGGVQETQYFGPGTRLLVL.

J is TRBJ2-7 and V is TRBV27; a weak D match, TRBD2 (6 bases). The CDR3 covers 13 residues. Germline V lookup: CDR1 MNHEY, CDR2 SMNVEV (reference sequence). V was pared by 2 bases and J by 2 bases, with 7 bases between. The DNA for the CDR3 is TGTGCCAGCAGTTTAAGCGGGCCCTACGAGCAGTACTTC. This encodes CASSLSGPYEQYF.

This clonotype was seen at least ten times. The rearrangement uses TRBV15 and TRBJ2-3, with D possibly TRBD2 on 6 matching bases. The CDR3 is 15 residues long. The V and J ends lost 1 base and 0 bases respectively, with 8 bases between them. From germline, CDR1 is LNHNV and CDR2 YYDKDF (reference sequence). CDR3 coding DNA: TGTGCCACCAGCAGAGGGGAGGCCAGCACAGATACGCAGTATTTT. Translation: CATSRGEASTDTQYF.

This sequence joins TRBV5-4 and TRBJ2-1; 9 bases match TRBD2. The CDR3 runs to 13 residues. The V segment lost 3 bases and the J segment 10 bases; nucleotides outside the gene matches: 5. Germline assignment: CDR1 SGHNT and CDR2 YYREEE (reference sequence). The CDR3 DNA is TGTGCCAGCAGCTCCTCTGGACTAGCGGAGCAGTTCTTC. Translation: CASSSSGLAEQFF.

There are many counts of this clonotype. The rearrangement uses TRBV30 and TRBJ1-3; perhaps TRBD1 as D (5 bases). The germline V gene has CDR1 GTSNPN and CDR2 SVGIG (reference sequence). Trimming left V 4 bases short and J 0 bases short, with 10 bases between. CDR3 size: 14 residues. The CDR3 spells CAWNGASSGNTIYF. As DNA, the CDR3 is TGTGCCTGGAATGGGGCTAGCTCTGGAAACACCATATATTTT.

This clonotype was seen ten or more times. The rearrangement joins TRBV10-3 to TRBJ2-7; no firm D call. V was pared by 3 bases and J by 2 bases, with 5 bases between. The CDR3 extends over 12 amino acids. The germline CDR1 and CDR2 sequences are ENHRY and SYGVKD. CDR3 DNA: TGTGCCATCAGTGACGTCGCCTACGAGCAGTACTTC. It is translated as CAISDVAYEQYF.

This chain joins TRBV19 and TRBJ1-1; no definite D call. V gave up 3 bases and J gave up 7 bases, with 12 bases separating them. Germline assignment: CDR1 LNHDA and CDR2 SQIVND (reference sequence). This CDR3 is 13 amino acids long. The CDR3 here is CASSIQVNREAFF. The CDR3 bases are TGTGCCAGTAGTATTCAAGTGAACCGTGAAGCTTTCTTT.

The table lists this clonotype with a few counts. The rearrangement links TRBV10-3 to TRBJ2-7; 8 positions match TRBD1. Looked up from germline, CDR1 is ENHRY and CDR2 is SYGVKD. With V trimmed by 6 bases and J by 3 bases, 13 bases remained unmatched. This CDR3 contains 16 residues. The CDR3 here is CAISSPNGDRSYEQYF. As DNA, the CDR3 is TGTGCCATCAGCTCCCCTAACGGGGACAGGAGCTACGAGCAGTACTTC.

The sample holds many counts of this clonotype. The chain combines TRBV7-9 with TRBJ2-7; D remains unclear. CDR3 length: 11 amino acids. V dropped 1 base and J dropped 6 bases, with 4 bases sitting between them. The germline gives CDR1 SEHNR, CDR2 FQNEAQ (reference sequence). The CDR3 here is CASSLVSEQYF. The DNA of the CDR3 is TGTGCCAGCAGCTTAGTTTCCGAGCAGTACTTC.

As for this clonotype: Possible read error: a much larger clone is one base away. V gene TRBV20-1 combines with J gene TRBJ2-7, with 8 bases fitting TRBD2. The CDR3 contains 15 residues. Germline-derived CDR1 and CDR2 are DFQATT and SNEGSKA (reference sequence). V was clipped by 2 bases and J by 3 bases; unmatched bases: 9. The CDR3 nucleotides read TGCAGTGCTAGACCCACTGGCGGGAGGTTCTACGAGCAGTACTTC. Translating it yields CSARPTGGRFYEQYF.